The rows below give T cell receptor beta chains drawn from one sample of a study of T cell responses to AZD1222 COVID-19 vaccine. TCRdb's table, derived via immunoSEQ multiplex PCR, lists solely in-frame clones and lacks some. The table includes tens of thousands of clones, 70% to 90% detected once. This specimen consisted of peripheral blood, obtained on day 0 of AZD1222 vaccination. These receptors were collected from an adult in good health. The CDR3 runs from the conserved cysteine through the conserved F or W. The D gene is left open where the match is weak. Some rows mark clone size as missing; the rest say once, few, many or name a class of expanded clone.

TRBJ2-3	TRBV6-4	TRBD2	.	TGTGCCAGCAGTGACACTAGCGATGGCACAGATACGCAGTATTTT	CASSDTSDGTDTQYF
TRBJ1-5	TRBV27	.	medium-sized	TGTGCCAGCAGTTTCAAAGAGAGTCAGCCCCAGCATTTT	CASSFKESQPQHF
TRBJ1-2	TRBV28	.	.	TGTGCCAGCAGCATCGGCGGGGCGGTGAACTATGGCTACACCTTC	CASSIGGAVNYGYTF
TRBJ1-2	TRBV6-4	.	.	TGTGCCAGCAGTGACTCGATTGAAGGGGGGCTGCAGAATGGCTACACCTTC	CASSDSIEGGLQNGYTF
TRBJ1-2	TRBV5-6	TRBD1	.	TGTGCCAGCAGCTGGGACAGGGCCCTCGGGGGCTACACCTTC	CASSWDRALGGYTF
TRBJ2-3	TRBV5-4	TRBD1	once	TGTGCCAGCAGCTTGTACGGGACAGGGGGCGCCTCGCCAGATACGCAGTATTTT	CASSLYGTGGASPDTQYF
TRBJ2-1	TRBV7-3	.	once	TGTGCCAGCAGCGAGGGGGGGCTCTACAATGAGCAGTTCTTC	CASSEGGLYNEQFF
TRBJ1-1	TRBV11-3	.	.	TGTGCCAGCAGCCCAGGTGGGATGAACACTGAAGCTTTCTTT	CASSPGGMNTEAFF
TRBJ2-7	TRBV1	.	.	TGCACCAGCAGCCGAACTGGACTAGCGGGACCTTACGAGCAGTACTTC	CTSSRTGLAGPYEQYF
TRBJ2-5	TRBV5-1	.	once	TGCGCCAGCAGCTTGAGGGATTGGAAAGAGACCCAGTACTTC	CASSLRDWKETQYF
TRBJ2-2	TRBV4-1	.	.	TGCGCCAGCCGGTTGGAGGGAAACACCGGGGAGCTGTTTTTT	CASRLEGNTGELFF
TRBJ2-5	TRBV28	TRBD2	.	TGTGCCAGCAGTCCGGGAGGGCGGCTCACTGAGACCCAGTACTTC	CASSPGGRLTETQYF
TRBJ2-3	TRBV5-4	TRBD2	.	TGTGCCAGCAGCCGAGATCTAGCGGGGGTCGCAGATACGCAGTATTTT	CASSRDLAGVADTQYF
TRBJ2-7	TRBV7-8	.	once	TGTGCCAGCAGCTTGGCCGGACTCACGTCTACCGAGCAGTACTTC	CASSLAGLTSTEQYF
TRBJ2-3	TRBV9	.	.	TGTGCCAGCAGTGTTGGGGAGAGCACAGATACGCAGTATTTT	CASSVGESTDTQYF
TRBJ1-1	TRBV11-2	.	.	TGTGCCAGCAGCCCCCGACTCAGAGGGGACACTGAAGCTTTCTTT	CASSPRLRGDTEAFF
TRBJ2-4	TRBV6-1	TRBD1	few	TGTGCCAGCAGTGCCACGACAGGGACCTCGGCCAAAAACATTCAGTACTTC	CASSATTGTSAKNIQYF
TRBJ2-3	TRBV11-3	TRBD2	.	TGTGCCAGCAGCTCCGGAGCGGGGACTAGCACAGATACGCAGTATTTT	CASSSGAGTSTDTQYF
TRBJ2-1	TRBV3-1/TRBV3-2	TRBD2	.	TGTGCCAGCAGCCTGGGTACCCGTCGGACTAGCGGGGGGGCGGAGCAGTTCTTC	CASSLGTRRTSGGAEQFF
TRBJ1-1	TRBV4-1	TRBD1	.	TGCGCCAGCAGCCAAGGACAGGGGAGGACTGAAGCTTTCTTT	CASSQGQGRTEAFF
TRBJ2-2	TRBV10-3	.	once	TGTGCCATCAGTGAGTCGTCGAACACCGGGGAGCTGTTTTTT	CAISESSNTGELFF
TRBJ2-3	TRBV19	TRBD1	.	TGTGCCAGTAGTTTCCGGGACAGGCGGGCTACAGATACGCAGTATTTT	CASSFRDRRATDTQYF
TRBJ1-5	TRBV14	TRBD1	.	TGTGCCAGCAGCCAAGGGATCGGGACAGGGGTCGTCAATCAGCCCCAGCATTTT	CASSQGIGTGVVNQPQHF
TRBJ2-3	TRBV7-9	.	.	TGTGCCAGCAGCCCATGGACAGAAAGCACAGATACGCAGTATTTT	CASSPWTESTDTQYF
TRBJ2-1	TRBV28	TRBD2	few	TGTGCCAGCAGTCCCCCTAGCGGAAACAATGAGCAGTTCTTC	CASSPPSGNNEQFF
TRBJ2-7	TRBV6-5	.	once	TGTGCCAGCAGACCCAGAGGCAGAACCTACGAGCAGTACTTC	CASRPRGRTYEQYF